The clone carrying this T cell receptor beta chain was seen many times. Its target is not known. Preparation of TCR beta libraries was done by quantitative 5'-RACE with molecular barcodes. TCRdb ran MiXCR on the 5' RACE reads and lists one entry per CDR3 protein. The data contain about 800,000 distinct CDR3 sequences, approximately 12% of them singletons. This record comes from a study of CD8 T cells in ankylosing spondylitis. The CDR3 runs 12 residues. Germline CDR1 is SQVTM and CDR2 is ANQGSEA. Study-level results: Enrichment of disease-linked clones was reportedly significant in matched ankylosing spondylitis synovial fluid. Disease-linked clones, CD8+, were relatively rare in peripheral blood. Seemingly characteristic of ankylosing spondylitis blood was a TCR beta motif consisting of 7 or 8 highly homologous variants.

The rearrangement joins TRBV29-1 to TRBJ2-3; D gene ambiguous. The sequencing sample was made of blood, either unsorted or a sorted T cell fraction (not recorded which). The receptor comes from a male donor with ankylosing spondylitis. The CDR3 DNA reads as TGCACGATCGACGGAGGCACAGATACGCAGTATTTT. Amino acids: CTIDGGTDTQYF.